Shown below are 20 T cell receptor beta chains from a single sample sequenced in a study of blood T cell repertoires in COVID-19. Assay: immunoSEQ multiplex PCR; the TCRdb copy retains only in-frame clones and omits some. The sample contains tens of thousands of clones, approximately 84% of which appear only once. Sequencing was done on a sample of peripheral blood. The receptors derive from a man between 45 and 60 years old with COVID-19, enrolled during active disease.

The V and J genes are TRBV5-6 and TRBJ1-1; 7 bases map to TRBD1. The length of the CDR3 is 17 residues. Trimming took 1 base from V and 4 from J; bases not matched to a gene: 13. Germline-derived CDR1 and CDR2 are SGHDT and YYEEEE. The CDR3 sequence is CASSLSRRQGDGTEAFF. CDR3 sequence (DNA): TGTGCCAGCAGCTTGTCTCGAAGACAGGGAGATGGCACTGAAGCTTTCTTT.

This clone has a single count. V gene TRBV7-3 combines with J gene TRBJ2-2, with D maybe TRBD1 (7 bases). The length of the CDR3 is 16 residues. Germline CDR1 is SGHTA and CDR2 is FQGTGA. V lost 5 bases and J 7 bases, leaving 20 bases between the germline ends. The CDR3 sequence is CASSKLSGGGIGELFF. The CDR3 DNA sequence: TGTGCCAGCAGCAAACTATCAGGGGGAGGTATCGGGGAGCTGTTTTTT.

The rearrangement links TRBV18 to TRBJ1-4; the match to TRBD1 covers 7 bases. The V gene's germline CDR1 is KGHSH and CDR2 LQKENI. The CDR3 is made up of 15 amino acids. J was trimmed by 2 bases and V by 6 bases; bases with no gene match: 6. CDR3 coding DNA: TGTGCCAGCTCGCCAAACAGGGGCACTAATGAAAAACTGTTTTTT. Its translation is CASSPNRGTNEKLFF.

The chain carries TRBV19 and TRBJ2-7, with 9 positions matching TRBD1. Germline values: CDR1 LNHDA, CDR2 SQIVND (reference sequence). V lost 0 bases, J lost 5 bases, and 5 bases stayed unmatched. The CDR3 runs to 15 residues. The CDR3 DNA follows: TGTGCCAGTAGTATAGATGCGGGACAGGGCGACGAGCAGTACTTC. It translates to CASSIDAGQGDEQYF.

Regarding this clone: The junction does not match germline at one end; this may be a read error. The CDR3 nucleotides read TGTGCCAGCAGCTTAGCGCAGGGAATTTCAGCCCTCCACTTT. Translation: CASSLAQGISALHF. This chain connects TRBV7-9 to TRBJ1-6; maybe TRBD1 (5 bases). Per germline, CDR1 SEHNR and CDR2 FQNEAQ (reference sequence). The CDR3 spans 14 residues. Full variable domain (rest looked up from reference TRBV7-9 and TRBJ1-6): DTGVSQNPRHKITKRGQNVTFRCDPISEHNRLYWYRQTLGQGPEFLTYFQNEAQLEKSRLLSDRFSAERPKGSFSTLEIQRTEQGDSAMYLCASSLAQGISALHFGNGTRLTVT.

The rearrangement joins TRBV10-3 to TRBJ1-4; D might be TRBD1 (6 bases). Germline CDR1 reads ENHRY; CDR2 reads SYGVKD. The V and J ends lost 0 bases and 2 bases respectively, with 13 bases between them. CDR3 length: 17 amino acids. The CDR3 loop reads CAISESTGERTNEKLFF. Here the CDR3 DNA reads TGTGCCATCAGTGAGTCGACAGGAGAGAGGACTAATGAAAAACTGTTTTTT.

In this sample, this clone turned up a few times. The CDR3 DNA is TGTGCCAGCAGCGTCCGGGACAGCTCCTACGAGCAGTACTTC. Encoded protein: CASSVRDSSYEQYF. The chain carries TRBV7-2 and TRBJ2-7, with 7 bases that match TRBD1. This CDR3 is built from 14 residues. J gave up 0 bases and V 5 bases, and 4 bases lay outside the gene matches. The germline V gene has CDR1 SGHTA and CDR2 FQGNSA.

This clone was recorded a few times. The rearrangement links TRBV3-1 (or the pseudogene TRBV3-2) to TRBJ1-2, with D possibly being TRBD1 (5 bases). The germline V gene encodes CDR1 LGHDT and CDR2 YNNKEL (reference sequence). V lost 1 base and J lost 7, with 10 bases in between. The CDR3 is made up of 13 amino acids. CDR3 sequence reads: CASSQGGGSGYTF. As DNA, the CDR3 is TGTGCCAGCAGCCAAGGGGGGGGATCTGGCTACACCTTC.

This chain links TRBV19 with TRBJ2-2; unclear D gene. Germline values: CDR1 LNHDA, CDR2 SQIVND (reference sequence). This CDR3 has 12 residues. Between the trimmed V and J ends, which lost 6 bases and 7 bases, there was a span of 9 bases. The chain's CDR3 is CASSHSHGELFF. DNA for the CDR3: TGTGCCAGTAGCCACAGCCACGGGGAGCTGTTTTTT. The complete variable domain, with remaining parts taken from reference TRBV19 and TRBJ2-2, reads DGGITQSPKYLFRKEGQNVTLSCEQNLNHDAMYWYRQDPGQGLRLIYYSQIVNDFQKGDIAEGYSVSREKKESFPLTVTSAQKNPTAFYLCASSHSHGELFFGEGSRLTVL.

The chain couples TRBV3-1 (or the pseudogene TRBV3-2) to TRBJ2-1; 10 bases map to TRBD2. The CDR3 has 14 residues. The V gene end was trimmed by 5 bases and the J gene end by 7 bases; junction bases not matched to a gene: 5. Germline loops: CDR1 LGHDT, CDR2 YNNKEL (reference sequence). The CDR3: CASSGWTSGNEQFF. The CDR3, as DNA: TGTGCCAGCAGCGGGTGGACTAGCGGAAATGAGCAGTTCTTC.

The chain joins TRBV27 to TRBJ2-1; perhaps TRBD2 as D (5 bases). The V gene's germline CDR1 is MNHEY and CDR2 SMNVEV (reference sequence). The CDR3 has 12 residues. Trimming took 6 bases from V and 15 from J, leaving 18 bases between them. Written as DNA, the CDR3 is TGTGCCAGCAGCTCTACGGGGATTCCCGGGTTCTTC. It yields the protein CASSSTGIPGFF.

The chain combines TRBV2 with TRBJ2-3, with D maybe TRBD1 (6 bases). The CDR3 is 13 residues long. CDR1 and CDR2 (germline): SNHLY, FYNNEI. The V end lost 4 bases, the J end lost 8 bases, and 13 bases lay between the germline ends. CDR3 loop: CASSGQEKGTQYF. The CDR3 DNA reads TGTGCCAGCAGTGGACAGGAAAAGGGTACGCAGTATTTT.

V gene TRBV6-1 combines with J gene TRBJ1-1, with 7 nucleotides matching TRBD1. Germline V gives CDR1 MNHNS, CDR2 SASEGT. There are 13 residues in the CDR3. Trimming at V came to 3 bases and at J to 4 bases, leaving 2 bases not matched to a gene. The CDR3 spells CASSETGTTEAFF. CDR3 coding DNA: TGTGCCAGCAGTGAGACAGGGACCACTGAAGCTTTCTTT.

The table lists this clone with a count of one. V is TRBV6-4 and J is TRBJ1-2; 10 nucleotides agree with TRBD1. V was clipped by 6 bases and J by 8 bases; unmatched bases: 9. The V gene's germline CDR1 is MRHNA and CDR2 SNTAGT. The CDR3 contains 14 residues. Here the CDR3 reads CASSEGQGYGGYTF. DNA of the CDR3: TGTGCCAGCAGCGAGGGACAGGGGTATGGAGGCTACACCTTC.

The rearrangement links TRBV5-1 to TRBJ2-7; 8 bases are a match to TRBD1. V lost 4 bases to trimming and J lost 5 bases; unmatched junction nucleotides: 5. The CDR3 totals 13 residues. Germline-derived CDR1 and CDR2 are SGHRS and YFSETQ. CDR3 nucleotides: TGCGCCAGCAGCGCGACAGGGGCCCACGAGCAGTACTTC. Its translation is CASSATGAHEQYF.

V usage is TRBV5-4 and J usage is TRBJ2-1; D possibly corresponds to TRBD1 (6 bases). Germline V gene sequence: CDR1 SGHNT, CDR2 YYREEE (reference sequence). Trimming took 0 bases from V and 7 from J, leaving 14 bases between them. The CDR3 is 15 residues long. The CDR3 DNA reads TGTGCCAGCAGCTTGGTTGACACAGGGAATAATGAGCAGTTCTTC. It yields the protein CASSLVDTGNNEQFF.

The gene calls are TRBV25-1 and TRBJ1-1; 10 bases match TRBD1. Germline lookup yields CDR1 MGHDK and CDR2 SYGVNS. This CDR3 is built from 15 residues. Trimming cost V 5 bases and J 2 bases; bases outside gene matches: 5. Here the CDR3 DNA reads TGTGCCAGCAGTCGCGGGACAGGGGTTAACACTGAAGCTTTCTTT. Its protein is CASSRGTGVNTEAFF.

The V and J genes are TRBV7-9 and TRBJ2-7, with 12 bases aligning to TRBD1. The CDR3 consists of 13 residues. In germline, CDR1 is SEHNR, CDR2 FQNEAQ (reference sequence). The J segment lost 6 bases and the V segment lost 6 bases, leaving 3 bases of the junction unmatched. The CDR3 coding sequence is TGTGCCAGCAGGGGACAGGGGGCGGGCGAGCAGTACTTC. It specifies CASRGQGAGEQYF.

This chain joins TRBV30 and TRBJ1-4; 8 bases agree with TRBD1. The CDR3 contains 13 residues. The V gene end was trimmed by 7 bases and the J gene end by 5 bases; junction bases not matched to a gene: 6. The germline CDR1 and CDR2 sequences are GTSNPN and SVGIG (reference sequence). The DNA of the CDR3 is TGTGCCTTCACGCGGGACAGGAATGAAAAACTGTTTTTT. This gives the protein CAFTRDRNEKLFF.

The chain joins TRBV7-6 to TRBJ2-7, with 9 positions matching TRBD1. With 5 bases clipped from V and 8 bases from J, the junction kept 7 bases outside the gene matches. The CDR3 contains 13 residues. Germline V gives CDR1 SGHVS, CDR2 FNYEAQ. Here the CDR3 DNA reads TGTGCCAGCAGCCCCGAAGGGACAGGGCAGCAGTACTTC. The encoded protein is CASSPEGTGQQYF. Full variable domain (outside the CDR3, taken from reference TRBV7-6 and TRBJ2-7): GAGVSQSPRYKVTKRGQDVALRCDPISGHVSLYWYRQALGQGPEFLTYFNYEAQQDKSGLPNDRFSAERPEGSISTLTIQRTEQRDSAMYRCASSPEGTGQQYFGPGTRLTVT.